This entry features one T cell receptor beta chain sequence. This sample was included in a study of blood T cell repertoires in COVID-19. CDR3 length equals 13 residues. Between the trimmed V and J ends, which lost 6 bases and 6 bases, there was a span of 14 bases. CDR1 LGHDT and CDR2 YNNKEL come from the germline V gene (reference sequence). Study processing details: Reference gene primer amplification in the assay estimated nucleated cell counts. The repertoire was sequenced with immunoSEQ multiplex PCR; TCRdb's copy has only in-frame clones and lacks some. The V and J calls and clone size come from that table; D and trimming were worked out from the DNA. The repertoire holds around 75,000 clones, with more than 75% as singletons.

Sequencing was done on a sample of peripheral blood. This chain connects TRBV3-1 (or the pseudogene TRBV3-2) to TRBJ1-1; D might be TRBD1 (6 bases). The receptor comes from a human donor in a cohort sampled during active COVID-19. The CDR3 reads CASRPTGLSEAFF. DNA of the CDR3: TGTGCCAGCAGGCCTACAGGGCTCTCTGAAGCTTTCTTT.